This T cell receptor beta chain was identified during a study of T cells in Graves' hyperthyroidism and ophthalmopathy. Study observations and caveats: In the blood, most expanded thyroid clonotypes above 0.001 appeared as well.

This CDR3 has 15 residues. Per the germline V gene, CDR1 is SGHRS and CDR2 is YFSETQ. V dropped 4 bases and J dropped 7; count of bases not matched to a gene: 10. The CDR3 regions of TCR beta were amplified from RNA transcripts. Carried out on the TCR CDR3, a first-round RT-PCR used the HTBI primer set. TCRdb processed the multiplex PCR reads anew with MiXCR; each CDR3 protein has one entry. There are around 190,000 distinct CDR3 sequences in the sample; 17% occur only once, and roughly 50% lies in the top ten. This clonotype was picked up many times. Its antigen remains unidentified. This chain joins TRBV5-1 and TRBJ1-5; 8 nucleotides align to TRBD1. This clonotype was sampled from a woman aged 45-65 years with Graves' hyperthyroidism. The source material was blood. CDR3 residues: CASSPGTGFRQPQHF. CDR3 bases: TGCGCCAGCAGCCCCGGGACAGGTTTTCGGCAGCCCCAGCATTTT. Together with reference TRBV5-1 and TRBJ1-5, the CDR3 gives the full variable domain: KAGVTQTPRYLIKTRGQQVTLSCSPISGHRSVSWYQQTPGQGLQFLFEYFSETQRNKGNFPGRFSGRQFSNSRSEMNVSTLELGDSALYLCASSPGTGFRQPQHFGDGTRLSIL.